This passage covers 32 T cell receptor beta chains from one sample sequenced in a study of blood T cells in healthy people across ages. A second PCR of 7 to 11 cycles used a sample-barcoded 5' primer and a J-beta primer mix. TCRdb re-called the 5' RACE reads with MiXCR, one entry per CDR3 protein. Here the sample spans 1,100,000 or so distinct CDR3 sequences, under 55% being singletons. The sequenced sample was blood. The receptors derive from a woman aged 60-75 years in good health.

CDR3 bases: TGCAGCGTTGAAGAAGGAGGGGCTGGTCCCCCTCATGAGCAGTTCTTC. This sequence encodes CSVEEGGAGPPHEQFF. J is TRBJ2-1 and V is TRBV29-1, with D tentatively TRBD2 (6 bases). The germline V and J ends were trimmed by 0 bases and 8 bases, with 20 bases remaining between them. The CDR3 is 16 amino acids. The germline V gene encodes CDR1 SQVTM and CDR2 ANQGSEA.

V and J are TRBV10-3 and TRBJ2-3, with 12 bases identical to TRBD2. The length of the CDR3 is 16 residues. Germline V CDR1 and CDR2: ENHRY, SYGVKD. Trimming cost V 7 bases and J 5 bases; bases outside gene matches: 10. This CDR3 is CAITRLAGATEDTQYF. CDR3 DNA sequence: TGTGCCATCACACGACTAGCGGGAGCTACGGAAGATACGCAGTATTTT.

The rearrangement joins TRBV21-1 to TRBJ2-7; the D call of TRBD2 is as the table states it, not checked on the DNA. TRBV21-1 is marked as a pseudogene. The CDR3 spans 17 residues. CDR3 coding DNA: TGTGCCAGCAGCAAAGGCCCGGCTAGCGAAATCTCCTACGAGCAGTACTTC. As protein: CASSKGPASEISYEQYF.

In this sample, this clonotype turned up once. The V call is TRBV24-1, the J call TRBJ2-7, with D maybe TRBD2 (5 bases). Looked up from germline, CDR1 is KGHDR and CDR2 is SFDVKD. CDR3 size: 18 residues. Trimming took 0 bases from V and 4 from J, leaving 21 bases between them. This CDR3 reads CATSDLLLSGCRTYEQYF. CDR3 bases: TGTGCCACCAGTGATTTGTTACTGAGCGGATGCAGGACTTACGAGCAGTACTTC.

The sample holds one count of this clonotype. The chain combines TRBV4-2 with TRBJ2-5, with 8 nucleotides matching TRBD2. V lost 2 bases and J lost 1; bases outside the gene matches: 12. The length of the CDR3 is 18 residues. Per germline, CDR1 LGHNA and CDR2 YNFKEQ. This chain's CDR3 is CASSQREGSGSFQETQYF. The CDR3 DNA sequence: TGTGCCAGCAGCCAAAGGGAGGGGAGCGGGAGTTTCCAAGAGACCCAGTACTTC.

The V gene is TRBV25-1, the J gene TRBJ2-7; D ambiguous. The CDR3 sequence is 12 residues long. Looked up from germline, CDR1 is MGHDK and CDR2 is SYGVNS. The V gene lost 4 bases and the J gene lost 4 bases, with 8 bases spanning the gap. The CDR3 bases are TGTGCCAGCAGTGCCCTCCTTTACGAGCAGTACTTC. This codes for CASSALLYEQYF.

This sequence joins TRBV20-1 and TRBJ2-1; D is perhaps TRBD2 (6 bases). CDR3 length: 14 amino acids. Trimming took off 7 bases at V and 13 bases at J, with 26 bases between the two ends. The germline V gene encodes CDR1 DFQATT and CDR2 SNEGSKA (reference sequence). CDR3 nucleotides: TGCAGTGGGGGTAGCGGAAACGTCCGGGAGACCCAGTTCTTC. It encodes CSGGSGNVRETQFF.

Points on this clonotype: This sequence may be a read error, since a much larger clone differs from it by one base. This chain connects TRBV7-2 to TRBJ1-5, with D perhaps TRBD1 (5 bases). The CDR3 spans 13 residues. Germline values: CDR1 SGHTA, CDR2 FQGNSA. V was trimmed by 7 bases and J by 4 bases, leaving 11 bases between them. The CDR3 spells CASNFAGNQPQHF. CDR3 nucleotide sequence: TGTGCCAGCAACTTCGCAGGGAATCAGCCCCAGCATTTT.

This chain connects TRBV5-1 to TRBJ2-3, with TRBD1 identical over 8 bases. V lost 4 bases, J lost 2 bases, and 9 bases stayed unmatched. The CDR3 sequence is 16 residues long. Germline-derived CDR1 and CDR2 are SGHRS and YFSETQ. The CDR3 nucleotides are TGCGCCAGCAGCCCTCAGCGGACAGGGAACACAGATACGCAGTATTTT. Protein product: CASSPQRTGNTDTQYF.

In its sample, this clonotype was seen a few times. The CDR3 bases are TGTGCCATCAGCCCGGACAGGGGATTCACTGAAGCTTTCTTT. This encodes CAISPDRGFTEAFF. The rearrangement uses TRBV10-3 and TRBJ1-1; 9 bases are shared with TRBD1. The trim removed 6 bases at V and 4 bases at J, leaving 6 bases unmatched. This CDR3 contains 14 residues. Germline V CDR1 and CDR2: ENHRY, SYGVKD.

This clonotype was counted only a few times. V is TRBV28 and J is TRBJ2-7, with 7 bases identical to TRBD1. The J call is uncertain, as TRBJ2-4 better fits the DNA end. The CDR3 sequence is 15 residues long. Germline CDR1 reads MDHEN; CDR2 reads SYDVKM. DNA for the CDR3: TGTGCCAGCAGTCAGACAGGGCAAGGCAAAAACATTCAGTACTTC. Translation gives CASSQTGQGKNIQYF.

For this clonotype: An end of the junction differs from the germline gene, which may be a read error. The chain carries TRBV29-1 and TRBJ2-1, with D possibly TRBD2 on 5 matching bases. Germline V gene data show CDR1 as SQVTM and CDR2 as ANQGSEA. The CDR3 contains 16 residues. The CDR3 DNA reads as TGCAGCGTTGTTTTGTTTCAGCGGAGCTCCTGCAATGAGCAGTTCTTC. Residues: CSVVLFQRSSCNEQFF.

This clonotype was seen a handful of times. The V call is TRBV7-6, the J call TRBJ1-2; 10 nucleotides align to TRBD1. There are 15 residues in the CDR3. From germline, CDR1 is SGHVS and CDR2 FNYEAQ. V lost 5 bases and J lost 8; bases outside the gene matches: 11. CDR3 region: CASSPGVQTGGGYTF. The CDR3 nucleotides are TGTGCCAGCAGCCCCGGGGTGCAGACAGGGGGCGGCTACACCTTC.

The V and J genes are TRBV4-1 and TRBJ1-2; D gene uncertain. Germline CDR1 and CDR2: MGHRA and YSYEKL. The V gene lost 0 bases and the J gene lost 3 bases, with 8 bases spanning the gap. The CDR3 covers 14 residues. The CDR3 sequence is CASSQDLADYGYTF. The CDR3 nucleotides read TGCGCCAGCAGCCAAGATCTGGCGGACTATGGCTACACCTTC.

The chain links TRBV3-1 to TRBJ2-1; D unclear. Germline assignment: CDR1 LGHDT and CDR2 YNNKEL (reference sequence). The CDR3 is made up of 13 amino acids. Trimming cost V 0 bases and J 12 bases, with 12 bases left between them. DNA of the CDR3: TGTGCCAGCAGCCAAGATAGAGTGACACGGCAGTTCTTC. It codes for CASSQDRVTRQFF.

This rearrangement joins TRBV6-1 to TRBJ1-1; the D is unclear. CDR1 and CDR2 from the germline V gene are MNHNS and SASEGT. Trimming cost V 9 bases and J 5 bases, with 7 bases left between them. The CDR3 runs to 10 residues. CDR3 sequence (DNA): TGTGCCAGTAAACAGACTGAAGCTTTCTTT. It codes for CASKQTEAFF.

The chain uses TRBV25-1 and TRBJ2-5, with D hard to call. The V gene's germline CDR1 is MGHDK and CDR2 SYGVNS. The V end lost 2 bases, the J end lost 2 bases, and 9 bases lay between the germline ends. CDR3 size: 14 residues. The CDR3 DNA follows: TGTGCCAGCAGTGAAAGTGGCAAGCAAGAGACCCAGTACTTC. Its translation is CASSESGKQETQYF.

The rearrangement uses TRBV28 and TRBJ2-3, with D perhaps TRBD1 or TRBD2 (5 bases each). Germline values: CDR1 MDHEN, CDR2 SYDVKM. This CDR3 has 11 residues. V lost 7 bases and J 14 bases, leaving 16 bases between the germline ends. As DNA, the CDR3 is TGTGCCAGCACCAGGGATAAAGGGAGGTATTTT. It codes for CASTRDKGRYF.

The rearrangement links TRBV9 to TRBJ2-1, with 7 bases aligning to TRBD1. Germline CDR1 SGDLS, CDR2 YYNGEE. Losses at the gene ends were 4 bases for V and 3 bases for J; bases not matched to a gene: 7. The CDR3 runs to 15 residues. Here the CDR3 reads CASSSTGASYNEQFF. The CDR3 DNA is TGTGCCAGCAGCAGTACAGGGGCCAGCTACAATGAGCAGTTCTTC.

In this sample, this clonotype turned up many times. The chain carries TRBV27 and TRBJ2-3; 8 bases map to TRBD2. CDR1 and CDR2 from the germline V gene are MNHEY and SMNVEV (reference sequence). The CDR3 length is 15 residues. Trimming took 3 bases from V and 4 from J; bases not matched to a gene: 6. This CDR3 is CASSFSGTGADTQYF. CDR3 coding DNA: TGTGCCAGCAGTTTTAGCGGGACGGGGGCAGATACGCAGTATTTT.

V gene TRBV29-1 combines with J gene TRBJ2-5; 9 positions match TRBD2. This CDR3 has 14 amino acids. Per the germline V gene, CDR1 is SQVTM and CDR2 is ANQGSEA. The junction had 6 bases not matched to a gene; V was cut back by 3 bases and J by 4 bases. The CDR3 DNA reads as TGCAGCGTTGAGATAGCGGGAGATGCAGAGACCCAGTACTTC. This translates into CSVEIAGDAETQYF.

This clonotype was observed a handful of times. This sequence joins TRBV11-2 and TRBJ2-5; D gene unclear. This CDR3 region has 15 residues. Per the germline V gene, CDR1 is SGHAT and CDR2 is FQNNGV. The V end lost 1 base, the J end lost 5 bases, and 14 bases lay between the germline ends. The CDR3 protein is CASSLGLVGRETQYF. Written as DNA, the CDR3 is TGTGCCAGCAGCTTAGGATTGGTAGGCCGGGAGACCCAGTACTTC.

J is TRBJ2-3 and V is TRBV6-4, with D perhaps TRBD1 (6 bases). This CDR3 spans 15 amino acids. The germline gives CDR1 MRHNA, CDR2 SNTAGT. Trimming stripped 0 bases from V and 3 bases from J, with 10 bases between. The CDR3 DNA follows: TGTGCCAGCAGTGACTCATCAGGGGAAACAGATACGCAGTATTTT. It translates to CASSDSSGETDTQYF.

This sequence joins TRBV18 and TRBJ2-7, with 7 bases that match TRBD1. CDR3 length: 16 amino acids. V was clipped by 4 bases and J by 1 base; unmatched bases: 10. The germline gives CDR1 KGHSH, CDR2 LQKENI. In DNA, the CDR3 is TGTGCCAGCTCACAAGCGCGGACAGGAGGTTCCTACGAGCAGTACTTC. This gives the protein CASSQARTGGSYEQYF.

This clonotype was seen a few times. This chain uses TRBV12-3 or TRBV12-4 with TRBJ1-2; weak D call: TRBD1 (5 bases). This CDR3 spans 15 amino acids. With 3 bases removed from V and 7 bases from J, the gap between germline ends came to 18 bases. The CDR3 DNA is TGTGCCAGCAGTTTGGGGACGGCGGCGGTGGGTGGCTACACCTTC. Translation gives CASSLGTAAVGGYTF.

The V gene is TRBV20-1, the J gene TRBJ2-7; D uncertain. There are 12 residues in the CDR3. Germline CDR1 DFQATT, CDR2 SNEGSKA (reference sequence). Trimming took 1 base from V and 3 from J, leaving 7 bases between them. The CDR3: CSARVRYYEQYF. For the CDR3, the DNA is TGCAGTGCTAGAGTTCGGTACTACGAGCAGTACTTC.

The chain links TRBV27 to TRBJ2-1, with TRBD2 as a possible D gene (7 bases). Per germline, CDR1 MNHEY and CDR2 SMNVEV (reference sequence). Trimming took 8 bases from V and 6 from J, leaving 17 bases between them. The length of the CDR3 is 14 residues. The CDR3 region is CASGEGVERNEQFF. CDR3 nucleotides: TGTGCCAGCGGGGAGGGGGTGGAGCGCAATGAGCAGTTCTTC.

Only a few counts were recorded for this clonotype. The gene calls are TRBV20-1 and TRBJ2-3; D is possibly TRBD2 (7 bases). Germline values: CDR1 DFQATT, CDR2 SNEGSKA (reference sequence). The CDR3 sequence is 16 residues long. The ends were cut back, 6 bases at V and 3 bases at J, with 22 bases in the middle. The CDR3, as DNA: TGCAGTGCCAGCCGGGACCAAAGGGGGGGGACAGATACGCAGTATTTT. Translation gives CSASRDQRGGTDTQYF.

The rearrangement links TRBV7-2 to TRBJ2-7; 7 nucleotides line up with TRBD2. CDR3 length equals 14 residues. The germline V gene has CDR1 SGHTA and CDR2 FQGNSA. After removal of 8 bases from V and 2 bases from J, the junction contained 9 bases not matched to a gene. The CDR3 region is CASPGASGTYEQYF. The CDR3 coding sequence is TGTGCCAGCCCCGGGGCTAGCGGAACCTACGAGCAGTACTTC.

The chain uses TRBV9 and TRBJ1-5, with D uncertain. Germline CDR1 SGDLS, CDR2 YYNGEE. CDR3 size: 13 residues. V lost 4 bases and J lost 7, with 12 bases in between. The CDR3: CASSPSGPQPQHF. CDR3 DNA: TGTGCCAGCAGCCCCAGTGGCCCCCAGCCCCAGCATTTT.

This clonotype was counted between two and nine times. For the CDR3, the DNA is TGTGCCAGCAGTTTAGGACGACGGGATACGCAGTATTTT. Protein product: CASSLGRRDTQYF. The J gene is TRBJ2-3, the V gene TRBV12-3 or TRBV12-4; D gene uncertain. Trimming left V 1 base short and J 6 bases short, with 8 bases between. The CDR3 sequence is 13 residues long.

This chain connects TRBV20-1 to TRBJ2-7, with D unresolved. The CDR3 has 13 amino acids. CDR1 DFQATT and CDR2 SNEGSKA come from the germline V gene (reference sequence). Trimming stripped 3 bases from V and 3 bases from J, with 12 bases between. CDR3: CSASPPPVYEQYF. The DNA for the CDR3 is TGCAGTGCTAGCCCACCCCCTGTCTACGAGCAGTACTTC.